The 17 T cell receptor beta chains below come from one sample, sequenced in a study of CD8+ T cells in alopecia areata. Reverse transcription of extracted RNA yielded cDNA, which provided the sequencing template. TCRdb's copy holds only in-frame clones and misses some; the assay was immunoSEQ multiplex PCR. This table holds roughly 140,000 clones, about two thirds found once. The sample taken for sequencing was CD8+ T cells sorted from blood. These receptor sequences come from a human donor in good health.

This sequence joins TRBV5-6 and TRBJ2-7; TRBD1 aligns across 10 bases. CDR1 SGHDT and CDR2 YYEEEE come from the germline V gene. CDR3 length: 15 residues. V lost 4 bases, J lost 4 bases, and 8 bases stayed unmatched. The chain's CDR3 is CASSTPGQGYYEQYF. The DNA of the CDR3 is TGTGCCAGCAGCACCCCGGGACAGGGGTATTACGAGCAGTACTTC.

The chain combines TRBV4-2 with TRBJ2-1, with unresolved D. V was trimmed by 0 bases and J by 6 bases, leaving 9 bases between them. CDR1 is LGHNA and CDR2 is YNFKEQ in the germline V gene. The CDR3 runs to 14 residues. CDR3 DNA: TGTGCCAGCAGCCAAGAGAGGCTGACCAATGAGCAGTTCTTC. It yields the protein CASSQERLTNEQFF.

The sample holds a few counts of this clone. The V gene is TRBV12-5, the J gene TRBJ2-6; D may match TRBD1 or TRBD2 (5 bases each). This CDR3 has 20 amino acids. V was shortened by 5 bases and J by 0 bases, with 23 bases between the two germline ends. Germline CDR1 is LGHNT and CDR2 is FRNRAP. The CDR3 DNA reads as TGTGCTAGTGGTGGAGCCTCTGTTGGGACCGGTAACTCTGGGGCCAACGTCCTGACTTTC. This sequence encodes CASGGASVGTGNSGANVLTF.

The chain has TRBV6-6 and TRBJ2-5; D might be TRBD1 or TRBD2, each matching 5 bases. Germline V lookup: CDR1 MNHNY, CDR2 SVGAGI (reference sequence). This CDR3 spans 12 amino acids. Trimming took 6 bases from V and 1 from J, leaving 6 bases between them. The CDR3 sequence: CASRGTQETQYF. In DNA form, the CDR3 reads TGTGCCAGCAGGGGGACCCAAGAGACCCAGTACTTC.

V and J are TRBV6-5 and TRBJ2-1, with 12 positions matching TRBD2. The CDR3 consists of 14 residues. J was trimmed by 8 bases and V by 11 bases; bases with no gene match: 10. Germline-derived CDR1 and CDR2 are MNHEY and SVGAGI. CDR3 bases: TGTGCCGTGACTCGGACTAGCGGGAAGGATGAGCAGTTCTTC. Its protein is CAVTRTSGKDEQFF.

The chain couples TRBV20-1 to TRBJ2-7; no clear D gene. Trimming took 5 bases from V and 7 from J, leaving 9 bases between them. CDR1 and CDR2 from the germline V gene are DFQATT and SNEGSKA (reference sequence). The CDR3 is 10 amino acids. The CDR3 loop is CSAAHGEQYF. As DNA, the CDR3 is TGCAGTGCTGCCCACGGGGAGCAGTACTTC.

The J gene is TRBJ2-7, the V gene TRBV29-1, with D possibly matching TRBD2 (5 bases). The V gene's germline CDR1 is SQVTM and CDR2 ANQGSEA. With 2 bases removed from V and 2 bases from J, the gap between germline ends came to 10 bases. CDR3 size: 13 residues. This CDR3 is CSVESGNTYEQYF. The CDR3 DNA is TGCAGCGTTGAATCCGGGAATACCTACGAGCAGTACTTC.

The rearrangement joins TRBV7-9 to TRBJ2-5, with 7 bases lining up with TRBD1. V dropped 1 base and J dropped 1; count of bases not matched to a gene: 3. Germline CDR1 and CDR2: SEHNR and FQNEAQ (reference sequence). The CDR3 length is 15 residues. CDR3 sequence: CASSLGRGIQETQYF. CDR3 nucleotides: TGTGCCAGCAGCTTAGGCAGGGGGATCCAAGAGACCCAGTACTTC.

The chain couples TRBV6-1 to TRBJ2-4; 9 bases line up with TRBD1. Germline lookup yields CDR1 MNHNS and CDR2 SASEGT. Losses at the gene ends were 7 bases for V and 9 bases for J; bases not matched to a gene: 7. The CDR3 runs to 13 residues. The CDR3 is CASTRTGEGIQYF. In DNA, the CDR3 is TGTGCCAGCACAAGGACAGGGGAGGGCATTCAGTACTTC.

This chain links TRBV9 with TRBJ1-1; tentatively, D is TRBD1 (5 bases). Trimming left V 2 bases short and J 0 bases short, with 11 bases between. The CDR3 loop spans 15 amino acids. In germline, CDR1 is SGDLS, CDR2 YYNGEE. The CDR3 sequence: CASSVGDSMNTEAFF. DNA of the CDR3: TGTGCCAGCAGCGTGGGAGACAGCATGAACACTGAAGCTTTCTTT.

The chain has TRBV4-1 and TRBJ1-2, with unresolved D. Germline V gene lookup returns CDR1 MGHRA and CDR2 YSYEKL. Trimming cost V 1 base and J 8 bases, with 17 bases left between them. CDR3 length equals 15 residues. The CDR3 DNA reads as TGCGCCAGCAGCCAAGTTCCCCTTGACATGGGCGGCTACACCTTC. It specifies CASSQVPLDMGGYTF.

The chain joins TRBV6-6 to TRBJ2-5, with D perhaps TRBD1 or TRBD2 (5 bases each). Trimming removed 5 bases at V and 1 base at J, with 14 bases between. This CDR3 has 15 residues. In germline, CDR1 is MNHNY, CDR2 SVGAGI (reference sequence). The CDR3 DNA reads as TGTGCCAGCAGTCAACGATTGGGACCCCAAGAGACCCAGTACTTC. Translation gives CASSQRLGPQETQYF.

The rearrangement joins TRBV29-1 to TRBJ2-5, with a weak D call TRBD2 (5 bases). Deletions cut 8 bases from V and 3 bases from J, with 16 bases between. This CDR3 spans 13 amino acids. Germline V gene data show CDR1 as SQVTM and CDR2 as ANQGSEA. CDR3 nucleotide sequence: TGCAGCCCAAAGTTCCGGGGAGAAGAGACCCAGTACTTC. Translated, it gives CSPKFRGEETQYF. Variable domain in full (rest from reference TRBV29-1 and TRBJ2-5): SAVISQKPSRDICQRGTSLTIQCQVDSQVTMMFWYRQQPGQSLTLIATANQGSEATYESGFVIDKFPISRPNLTFSTLTVSNMSPEDSSIYLCSPKFRGEETQYFGPGTRLLVL.

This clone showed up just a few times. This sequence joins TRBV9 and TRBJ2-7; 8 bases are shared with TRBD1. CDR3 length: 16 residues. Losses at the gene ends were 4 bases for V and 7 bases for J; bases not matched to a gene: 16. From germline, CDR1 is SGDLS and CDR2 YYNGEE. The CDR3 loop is CASSTRQRQGSTEQYF. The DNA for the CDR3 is TGTGCCAGCAGCACACGACAGCGACAGGGGTCGACTGAGCAGTACTTC. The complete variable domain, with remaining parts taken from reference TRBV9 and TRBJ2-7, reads DSGVTQTPKHLITATGQRVTLRCSPRSGDLSVYWYQQSLDQGLQFLIQYYNGEERAKGNILERFSAQQFPDLHSELNLSSLELGDSALYFCASSTRQRQGSTEQYFGPGTRLTVT.

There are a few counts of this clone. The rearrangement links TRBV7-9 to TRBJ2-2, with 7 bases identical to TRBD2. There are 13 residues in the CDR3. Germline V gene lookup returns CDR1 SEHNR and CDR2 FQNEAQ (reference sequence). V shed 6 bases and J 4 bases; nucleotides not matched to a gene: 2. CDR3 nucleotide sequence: TGTGCCAGCAGAGCGGGGCGCACCGGGGAGCTGTTTTTT. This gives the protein CASRAGRTGELFF.

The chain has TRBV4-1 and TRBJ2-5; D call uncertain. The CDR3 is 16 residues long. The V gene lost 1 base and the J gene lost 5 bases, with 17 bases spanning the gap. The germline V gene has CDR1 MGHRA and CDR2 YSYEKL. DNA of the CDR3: TGCGCCAGCAGCCAAGTCGCGGATGTTCGTGGGGAGACCCAGTACTTC. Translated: CASSQVADVRGETQYF.

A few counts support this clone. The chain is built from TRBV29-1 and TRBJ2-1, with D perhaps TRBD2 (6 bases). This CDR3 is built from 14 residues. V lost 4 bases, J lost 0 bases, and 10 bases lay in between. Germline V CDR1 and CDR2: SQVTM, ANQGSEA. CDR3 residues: CSVAAGSSYNEQFF. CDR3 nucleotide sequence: TGCAGCGTTGCTGCCGGGAGCTCCTACAATGAGCAGTTCTTC.